Listed here is a single T cell receptor (beta chain). Per sample, no less than 6 micrograms of total RNA were extracted. This CDR3 is built from 12 residues. Trimming took off 4 bases at V and 7 bases at J, with 8 bases between the two ends. CDR1 and CDR2 (germline): SGHTA, FQGTGA. Using a J-beta primer mix together with a sample-barcoded 5' primer, a second PCR was run for roughly 6 to 11 cycles. TCRdb called the 5' RACE reads again in MiXCR, with one record for every CDR3 protein. The data contain about 760,000 distinct CDR3 sequences, around a quarter of them singletons. The data were obtained in a study of blood T cells in healthy people across ages. These data were also filed under a second study, of T cells of mothers and their children. That study reports: Reverse transcription into cDNA received all extracted RNA, at roughly 1.6 ug per 15 ul.

Sequencing input: blood. This rearrangement joins TRBV7-3 to TRBJ2-1; D unresolved. The sequence came from a boy between 10 and 17 years old in good health. CDR3 nucleotide sequence: TGTGCCAGCAGCTCAATGGATAATGAGCAGTTCTTC. Protein sequence: CASSSMDNEQFF. The complete variable domain, with remaining parts taken from reference TRBV7-3 and TRBJ2-1, reads GAGVSQTPSNKVTEKGKYVELRCDPISGHTALYWYRQSLGQGPEFLIYFQGTGAADDSGLPNDRFFAVRPEGSVSTLKIQRTERGDSAVYLCASSSMDNEQFFGPGTRLTVL.